Here is one T cell receptor (beta chain) with its context. These data belong to a study of blood T cell repertoires in COVID-19. Study information: Sites in the United States, Italy and Spain provided acute and convalescent COVID-19 samples. Nucleic acid was either cDNA or gDNA, and it came from T cells, B-cell-depleted T cells, or PBMCs.

Per the study methods: Amplification of reference gene primers provided the estimated nucleated cell counts. Only in-frame clones appear in the TCRdb table, and some are missing; sequencing was by immunoSEQ multiplex PCR. Clone size and the V and J calls come from that table; the DNA yielded D and trimming. The table records around 140,000 clones, approximately 92% of them present only once. This clonotype originated in a man aged 18 to 30 with COVID-19, enrolled during active disease. Sequencing input: peripheral blood.

DNA of the CDR3: TGTGCAGCACGGGAGGGTTGGACCGGGGAGCTGTTTTTT. Translating gives CAAREGWTGELFF. The chain recombines TRBV30 with TRBJ2-2; TRBD2 aligns across 8 bases. Germline V gene data show CDR1 as GTSNPN and CDR2 as SVGIG (reference sequence). This CDR3 spans 13 amino acids.